The T cell receptor beta chain described here comes from a study of Tregs in tolerant kidney transplant recipients. Points from the study as a whole: Few patients were studied, so findings need validation in larger groups. Biological reproducibility was not directly addressed, but technical replication error appeared minimal.

This clone was seen just once. Its antigen is unknown. The CDR3 loop spans 15 amino acids. Germline lookup yields CDR1 LNHDA and CDR2 SQIVND (reference sequence). With V trimmed by 2 bases and J by 6 bases, 7 bases remained unmatched. This table comes from immunoSEQ multiplex PCR, and its TCRdb copy is limited to in-frame clones, with some not included. Of some 250,000 clones detected, more than 65% appear once; the ten largest clones hold around 0.68%. Unstimulated Tregs (CD4+CD25+CD127-) and CD4+CD25- non-Tregs were sorted from PBMCs. This receptor was obtained from a human donor in good health. What was sequenced was CD4+ T cells from blood. The rearrangement uses TRBV19 and TRBJ2-7, with 10 bases fitting TRBD1. The CDR3 loop is CASSIIGTGVAEQYF. Here the CDR3 DNA reads TGTGCCAGTAGTATAATTGGGACAGGGGTTGCCGAGCAGTACTTC. The variable domain in full, with the rest retrieved from reference TRBV19 and TRBJ2-7, is DGGITQSPKYLFRKEGQNVTLSCEQNLNHDAMYWYRQDPGQGLRLIYYSQIVNDFQKGDIAEGYSVSREKKESFPLTVTSAQKNPTAFYLCASSIIGTGVAEQYFGPGTRLTVT.